What follows describes a single T cell receptor beta chain. The data were obtained in a study of blood T cells in healthy people across ages. A second PCR of roughly 7 to 11 cycles used a sample-barcoded 5' primer and a J-beta primer mix. TCRdb fed the 5' RACE reads into MiXCR, producing one record per CDR3 protein. Of 700,000 or so distinct CDR3 sequences in the sample, approximately 21% were seen once. There are 14 residues in the CDR3. Per germline, CDR1 DFQATT and CDR2 SNEGSKA (reference sequence). Trimming took 2 bases from V and 2 from J, leaving 11 bases between them. The chain links TRBV20-1 to TRBJ2-3; TRBD2 might be the D (5 bases). The TCR originated in a man between 70 and 80 years old in good health. Sequenced material: blood. In DNA form, the CDR3 reads TGCAGTGCTAGATCTCCGGGGAACACAGATACGCAGTATTTT. Translation gives CSARSPGNTDTQYF.